These T cell receptor beta chains were read from a single sample in a study of CD8+ T cells in alopecia areata. Data came from immunoSEQ multiplex PCR; TCRdb stores just in-frame clones and leaves some out. The profile shows some 170,000 clones, just over 65% of them singletons. This material consisted of CD8+ T cells sorted from blood, taken at week 0. These receptor sequences come from a human donor with alopecia areata. CDR3s leave out the opening cysteine and the closing phenylalanine or tryptophan.

cdr3_aa	v_call	j_call
ASSVRDSAGFQH	TRBV4-1	TRBJ1-5
ASSYSAVMNTEAF	TRBV6-5	TRBJ1-1
ASYAGPYNEQF	TRBV19	TRBJ2-1
ASSEGLAVQETQY	TRBV6-1	TRBJ2-5
ASSETRSYEQY	TRBV6-1	TRBJ2-7
ASSERGGNTEAF	TRBV6-1	TRBJ1-1
ASSVRDYSREAF	TRBV7-9	TRBJ1-1
ASSLRDRSMTAQH	TRBV27	TRBJ1-5
ASSLADQPYEQY	TRBV5-6	TRBJ2-7
ASSLADSYNEQF	TRBV11-2	TRBJ2-1
ASSQEFNRRLETQY	TRBV4-2	TRBJ2-5
ASSLEADQETQY	TRBV5-6	TRBJ2-5
SVDGGYGYT	TRBV29-1	TRBJ1-2
ASSPRGQETQY	TRBV4-2	TRBJ2-5
ASSTQDKKDTEAF	TRBV13	TRBJ1-1
ASSESLRGYQETQY	TRBV25-1	TRBJ2-5
ASSPPTGTEPWEQY	TRBV14	TRBJ2-7
ASSRDAGRLEQF	TRBV7-9	TRBJ2-1
SVERARGYQETQY	TRBV29-1	TRBJ2-5
ATSLGDRTEAF	TRBV13	TRBJ1-1
ASSQTGAGELF	TRBV14	TRBJ2-2
ASSFNRGANYGYT	TRBV7-9	TRBJ1-2
ASSSSGANSPLH	TRBV5-4	TRBJ1-6
AWTSGVGTGELF	TRBV30	TRBJ2-2
ASSLDRFGYEQY	TRBV7-8	TRBJ2-7
ASSVADWEGNSPLH	TRBV9	TRBJ1-6
ASSSNRGRQETQY	TRBV5-1	TRBJ2-5
AWSASLAEVY	TRBV30	TRBJ2-5
ASSEQGTVGYT	TRBV4-2	TRBJ1-2
SVESRAHGYT	TRBV29-1	TRBJ1-2
ASSQQNTEAF	TRBV7-9	TRBJ1-1
ASSYYLGGSTDTQY	TRBV6-5	TRBJ2-3
ASSPDTRVFLTDTQY	TRBV5-1	TRBJ2-3
ASSLEEGVYSPLH	TRBV7-9	TRBJ1-6
ASSEWATSNYGYT	TRBV6-1	TRBJ1-2
ASSQSLADNEQF	TRBV4-1	TRBJ2-1
ASSHREYGELF	TRBV7-6	TRBJ2-2
ASSPSNQPQH	TRBV6-6	TRBJ1-5
ASTDSYTEAF	TRBV2	TRBJ1-1
ASSTGQGDSPLH	TRBV13	TRBJ1-6
ASRRDGNQPQH	TRBV10-2	TRBJ1-5
ASSFAGAGELF	TRBV5-1	TRBJ2-2
ASSPRLRVTEAF	TRBV4-1	TRBJ1-1
ASSSPRETQY	TRBV7-3	TRBJ2-5
AYGQGLGNTEAF	TRBV30	TRBJ1-1
ASSLSPEAYEQY	TRBV27	TRBJ2-7
ASSDRLGGEQY	TRBV9	TRBJ2-7